A single sample is the source of the 8 T cell receptor beta chains below, sequenced in a study of T cells in Graves' hyperthyroidism and ophthalmopathy. There were TCR beta CDR3 regions amplified from RNA transcripts. First-round RT-PCR of the TCR CDR3 relied on the HTBI primer set. MiXCR, applied by TCRdb to the multiplex PCR reads, yields one record per CDR3 protein. The sample lists 400,000 to 500,000 distinct CDR3 sequences, roughly 14% occurring once. The material sequenced was blood. These receptors were obtained from a woman younger than 35 with Graves' hyperthyroidism.

This rearrangement joins TRBV7-6 to TRBJ2-3; TRBD2 might be the D (6 bases). The CDR3 has 17 amino acids. Trimming removed 4 bases from V and 4 bases from J, with 21 bases in between. Germline CDR1 and CDR2: SGHVS and FNYEAQ. This CDR3 reads CASSSGLLRDGADTQYF. CDR3 DNA: TGTGCCAGCAGCTCAGGACTACTCCGTGATGGGGCAGATACGCAGTATTTT.

The CDR3 here is CASSLGDPYSNQPQHF. CDR3 in DNA: TGTGCCAGCAGCTTAGGGGACCCTTATAGCAATCAGCCCCAGCATTTT. The genes are TRBV7-2 and TRBJ1-5, with a possible D match to TRBD1 (5 bases). Trimming left V 1 base short and J 0 bases short, with 10 bases between. Germline V gene lookup returns CDR1 SGHTA and CDR2 FQGNSA. CDR3 size: 16 residues.

The gene calls are TRBV7-3 and TRBJ1-6; D perhaps matches TRBD1 (6 bases). V shed 1 base and J shed 7 bases, with 14 bases lying between them. Germline V gives CDR1 SGHTA, CDR2 FQGTGA. The CDR3 runs to 16 residues. The CDR3 DNA is TGTGCCAGCAGCTTAAACATGGGGGGCTTCAATTCACCCCTCCACTTT. Translated, it gives CASSLNMGGFNSPLHF.

There are a few counts of this clonotype. V usage is TRBV9 and J usage is TRBJ2-1; D remains unclear. The CDR3 has 12 residues. V was cut by 0 bases and J by 6 bases, with 4 bases left in between. Per germline, CDR1 SGDLS and CDR2 YYNGEE. The CDR3 DNA reads TGTGCCAGCAGCGTAGGCCCCAATGAGCAGTTCTTC. Protein product: CASSVGPNEQFF.

This clonotype occurred many times. V gene TRBV19 combines with J gene TRBJ1-5; the D gene is possibly TRBD1 (5 bases). V dropped 4 bases and J dropped 2 bases, with 18 bases sitting between them. The CDR3 extends over 17 amino acids. The germline gives CDR1 LNHDA, CDR2 SQIVND (reference sequence). CDR3 sequence reads: CASSTRRGKDGNQPQHF. The CDR3 DNA is TGTGCCAGTAGTACCCGAAGGGGTAAGGACGGCAATCAGCCCCAGCATTTT.

Details on this clonotype: One base away lies a much larger clone, so this may be a sequencing read error. The gene calls are TRBV12-3 or TRBV12-4 and TRBJ2-2, with 9 bases aligning to TRBD1. The CDR3 sequence is 15 residues long. CDR3 region: CASSHRQGVSGEPFF. CDR3 in DNA: TGTGCCAGCAGTCACAGACAGGGGGTCTCCGGGGAGCCGTTTTTT.

At least ten counts were recorded for this clonotype. The chain carries TRBV12-3 or TRBV12-4 and TRBJ1-3; D unresolved. The V and J ends lost 7 bases and 4 bases respectively, with 5 bases between them. This CDR3 is 11 amino acids long. CDR3 nucleotide sequence: TGTGCCAGCACATCCGGAAACACCATATATTTT. Translation: CASTSGNTIYF.

In regard to this clonotype: Just one base apart from a much larger clone, this may be a read error. The chain uses TRBV20-1 and TRBJ2-1, with 13 bases fitting TRBD2. The CDR3 runs to 15 residues. The germline CDR1 and CDR2 sequences are DFQATT and SNEGSKA (reference sequence). Here the CDR3 reads CSAKGTSGIRSEQLF. The CDR3 DNA is TGCAGTGCGAAAGGGACTAGCGGGATCCGGAGTGAGCAGCTCTTC.